This TCR beta chain was identified in a study of T-cell reconstitution after alpha-beta-depleted transplantation in children (dated by TCRdb to 2016 to 2017). Study-level background: Using TCR repertoire profiling, the study followed T-cell immune reconstitution in a quantitative way in children after TCRalphabeta/CD19-depleted allogeneic hematopoietic cell transplantation.

The library was made by PCR. Sequencing was performed on an Illumina HiSeq 2500. TCR library preparation used molecular barcoding, with unique molecular identifiers applied to normalize quantification of the TCRbeta repertoire. TCRdb handled the public reads itself, with Q25 trimming in fastp and clone calling in MiXCR, and kept productive beta chains. Rows with a matching CDR3 protein are joined into one entry that keeps the most common DNA and genes. A total of approximately 800,000 distinct CDR3 sequences appear in this sample, 16% of them only once. The top ten clones comprise 5% of the sample. Details on this clonotype: Its antigen is currently not known. Base quality data are lacking; no much larger clone is found one base away.

Study-wide findings and limitations: The apparently early recovery of alphabetaT-cell counts about two months after transplant reportedly depended on only several hundred rapidly expanded clones that came from non-depleted graft cells. In some patients, the high TCRbeta diversity seen at day 60 was put down to recipient T cells and intrathymic progenitors that had survived conditioning. Over subsequent months, a decline in hyperexpanded clone frequencies was noted, and after one year, T-cell counts and TCRbeta diversity were mostly ascribed to newly produced T cells.

There are 16 amino acids in the CDR3, from cysteine to phenylalanine inclusive. The only DNA kept is the CDR3, 48 bases in frame from the first base. CDR1 and CDR2 are drawn from the germline V gene: SQVTM, ANQGSEA. Cut back by 2 bases and 3 bases, the V and J ends lie 14 bases apart. The intended sense of this specimen's treatment or condition label: allogeneic hematopoietic cell transplantation with graft depleted of TCRalphabeta T cells and CD19 B cells. The children who served as transplant recipients had been given grafts of TCRalphabeta/CD19-depleted allogeneic hematopoietic cells. The material was PBMCs, mostly from graft donor cells, obtained 360 days after TCRalphabeta/CD19-depleted stem cell transplant. The sequence was obtained from a male patient aged 10 to 17 who had a stem cell transplant for acute lymphoblastic leukemia, so the T cells may come from the graft donor. Recombination joined TRBV29-1 with TRBJ2-6; tentative D gene TRBD2, with 5 bases matching. The CDR3 is CSVELWSTIGANVLTF. The DNA sequence follows: TGCAGCGTTGAATTGTGGTCGACTATTGGGGCCAACGTCCTGACTTTC.